This TCR beta chain derives from a study of cytomegalovirus exposure and HLA in healthy donors. CDR3 length: 15 amino acids. Losses at the gene ends were 2 bases for V and 3 bases for J; bases not matched to a gene: 6. CDR1 MNHEY and CDR2 SVGAGI come from the germline V gene. It was with 60 Vbeta and 13 Jbeta primers that the PCR ran. Produced via immunoSEQ multiplex PCR; TCRdb's table is partial and in-frame only. Seen here are approximately 92,000 clones, about three quarters observed once, and the top ten hold approximately 9%. The sample comprised PBMCs. J is TRBJ2-7 and V is TRBV6-5, with 8 bases that match TRBD2. This sequence originates from a man aged 55 to 70 in good health and CMV-seronegative. Here the CDR3 DNA reads TGTGCCAGCAGTTACGAGGTCCGGGGGGGCTACGAGCAGTACTTC. This encodes CASSYEVRGGYEQYF.